This TCR beta chain was found in a study of cytomegalovirus exposure and HLA in healthy donors. At the level of the study: Unique TCRs numbering approximately 81 million, obtained from HLA-typed donors, made up an early data release. Findings of the study overall: TCR beta chains numbering about 160 were designated cytomegalovirus-associated. There were some public TCRs occurring in many donors, but most TCR sequences were rare.

PCR primers comprised 60 Vbeta and 13 Jbeta primers. The repertoire was sequenced with immunoSEQ multiplex PCR; TCRdb's copy has only in-frame clones and lacks some. The sample contains around 130,000 clones, around 77% of which appear only once. Trimming removed 5 bases from V and 3 bases from J; junction bases left unmatched: 4. Germline V gene sequence: CDR1 KGHSH, CDR2 LQKENI. CDR3 size: 15 residues. This clone has a handful of counts. Antigen unknown. The sequenced material came from PBMCs. This chain links TRBV18 with TRBJ1-4, with 9 bases lining up with TRBD1. The clonotype was recovered from a man aged 45 to 65 in good health and CMV-seronegative. In DNA form, the CDR3 reads TGTGCCAGCTCAACACAGGGGGCGGCTAATGAAAAACTGTTTTTT. This gives the protein CASSTQGAANEKLFF.